This T cell receptor (beta chain) was recorded in a study of blood T cell repertoires in COVID-19. Study as a whole: Some COVID-19 samples were acute and others convalescent; all came from the United States, Italy and Spain.

Germline CDR1 is SGHKS and CDR2 is YYEKEE (reference sequence). The length of the CDR3 is 14 residues. The ends lost 5 bases at V and 7 bases at J; junction bases unmatched: 7. Authors' methods: For nucleated cells, counts were estimated from reference gene primer amplification. The method was immunoSEQ multiplex PCR; TCRdb's version includes in-frame clones alone and lacks a portion of them. The V and J calls and clone size are taken from that table; D and trimming were inferred from the DNA. Of roughly 330,000 clones listed, 89% are singletons. Sequenced: peripheral blood. The V and J genes are TRBV5-5 and TRBJ2-1, with 9 bases matching TRBD1. The TCR comes from a man aged 18-30 years who had recovered from COVID-19. CDR3 residues: CASSKVGTGNEQFF. The DNA of the CDR3 is TGTGCCAGCAGTAAAGTTGGGACAGGGAATGAGCAGTTCTTC.